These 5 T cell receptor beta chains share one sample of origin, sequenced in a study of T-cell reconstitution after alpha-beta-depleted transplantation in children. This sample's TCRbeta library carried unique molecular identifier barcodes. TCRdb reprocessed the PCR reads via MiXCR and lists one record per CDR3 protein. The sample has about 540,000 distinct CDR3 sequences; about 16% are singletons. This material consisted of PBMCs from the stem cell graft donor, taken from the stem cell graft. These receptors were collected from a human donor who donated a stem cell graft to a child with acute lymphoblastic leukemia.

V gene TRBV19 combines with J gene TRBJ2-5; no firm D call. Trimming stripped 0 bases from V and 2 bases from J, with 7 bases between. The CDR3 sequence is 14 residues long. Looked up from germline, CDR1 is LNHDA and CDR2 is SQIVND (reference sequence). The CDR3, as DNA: TGTGCCAGTAGTATAGATCTAGAGCAAGAGACCCAGTACTTC. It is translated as CASSIDLEQETQYF.

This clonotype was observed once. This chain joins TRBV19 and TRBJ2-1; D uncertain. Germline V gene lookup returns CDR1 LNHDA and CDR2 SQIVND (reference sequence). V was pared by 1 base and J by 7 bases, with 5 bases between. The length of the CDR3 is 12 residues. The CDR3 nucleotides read TGTGCCAGTAGTATAGGAATAAATGAGCAGTTCTTC. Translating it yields CASSIGINEQFF.

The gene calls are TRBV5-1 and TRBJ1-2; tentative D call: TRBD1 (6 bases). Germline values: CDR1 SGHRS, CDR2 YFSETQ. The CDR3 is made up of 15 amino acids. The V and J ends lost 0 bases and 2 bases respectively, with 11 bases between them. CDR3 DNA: TGCGCCAGCAGCTTGGACTCGGGGGCGAACTATGGCTACACCTTC. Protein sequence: CASSLDSGANYGYTF.

CDR3 sequence (DNA): TGCAGTGCGTCAGTTGGGGGCAACTATCCTCCCTACGAGCAGTACTTC. Translation: CSASVGGNYPPYEQYF. The V gene is TRBV20-1, the J gene TRBJ2-7, with TRBD1 as a possible D gene (6 bases). Germline V CDR1 and CDR2: DFQATT, SNEGSKA (reference sequence). This CDR3 region has 16 residues. V shed 6 bases and J shed 2 bases, with 23 bases lying between them.

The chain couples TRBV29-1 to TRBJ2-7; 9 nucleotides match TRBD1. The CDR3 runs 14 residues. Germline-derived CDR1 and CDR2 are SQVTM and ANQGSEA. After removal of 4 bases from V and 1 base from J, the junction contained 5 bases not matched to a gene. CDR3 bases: TGCAGCGTTGCTTGGGGGACAGGGTCCTACGAGCAGTACTTC. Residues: CSVAWGTGSYEQYF.